These T cell receptor beta chains were read from a single sample in a study of shared clonotypes between healthy human individuals. TCRdb's copy holds only in-frame clones and misses some; the assay was immunoSEQ multiplex PCR. The sample yields 950,000 to 1,100,000 clones, around 74% seen once. The sample consisted of memory CD4+ T cells sorted from blood. These receptors were collected from a man younger than 30 in good health. The CDR3 runs from the conserved cysteine through the conserved F or W. The order of the fields is CDR3 length, V gene, clone size, J gene, D gene, CDR3 protein, CDR3 DNA. The D gene is left open where the match is weak. A clone size is listed for some rows: how often the clone was seen (once, few, many), or a class if it is expanded.

>15|TRBV7-2|-|TRBJ1-6|-
CASSFSGGNNSPLHF
TGTGCCAGCAGCTTCTCGGGCGGCAATAATTCACCCCTCCACTTT
>14|TRBV6-5|few|TRBJ1-2|-
CASSLRGGDYGYTF
TGTGCCAGCAGCCTCCGGGGCGGTGACTATGGCTACACCTTC
>13|TRBV30|few|TRBJ1-1|-
CAWRGLMNTEAFF
TGTGCCTGGAGAGGTCTTATGAACACTGAAGCTTTCTTT
>15|TRBV28|-|TRBJ1-2|-
CASSFESQGVYGYTF
TGTGCCAGCAGTTTTGAGTCGCAGGGAGTCTATGGCTACACCTTC
>15|TRBV5-1|-|TRBJ1-6|TRBD1
CASSLTGGYNSPLHF
TGCGCCAGCAGCTTAACAGGGGGGTATAATTCACCCCTCCACTTT
>15|TRBV5-6|-|TRBJ1-4|TRBD1
CASSLQGALVEKLFF
TGTGCCAGCAGCTTACAGGGGGCTTTAGTTGAAAAACTGTTTTTT
>14|TRBV18|-|TRBJ2-3|TRBD1
CASSLGQGTDTQYF
TGTGCCAGCTCACTCGGACAGGGAACAGATACGCAGTATTTT
>15|TRBV27|-|TRBJ2-7|TRBD1
CASSLLGQTAYEQYF
TGTGCCAGCAGCCTATTGGGACAGACCGCCTACGAGCAGTACTTC
>15|TRBV28|-|TRBJ2-3|-
CASSFTPFRSGTQYF
TGTGCCAGCAGTTTTACTCCTTTTAGGTCAGGTACGCAGTATTTT
>15|TRBV5-8|-|TRBJ1-2|TRBD1
CASSLLGTGTYGYTF
TGTGCCAGCAGCTTGCTGGGGACAGGGACCTATGGCTACACCTTC
>14|TRBV2|-|TRBJ2-7|-
CASTYRQTSYEQYF
TGTGCCAGCACGTACAGACAAACCTCCTACGAGCAGTACTTC
>14|TRBV21-1|few|TRBJ2-7|-
CASSEDRGPYEQYF
TGTGCCAGCAGCGAAGACAGGGGGCCCTACGAGCAGTACTTC
>14|TRBV14|-|TRBJ1-2|-
CASSQEGRLRGYTF
TGTGCCAGCAGCCAAGAGGGCAGGCTAAGAGGCTACACCTTC
>13|TRBV15|-|TRBJ1-4|-
CATSPRLNEKLFF
TGTGCCACCAGCCCGCGGCTTAATGAAAAACTGTTTTTT
>14|TRBV19|-|TRBJ2-2|-
CASSAGLNTGELFF
TGTGCCAGTAGTGCCGGGTTAAACACCGGGGAGCTGTTTTTT
>13|TRBV19|few|TRBJ1-1|-
CASSIGEGTEAFF
TGTGCCAGTAGTATTGGGGAGGGAACTGAAGCTTTCTTT
>16|TRBV4-1|-|TRBJ1-1|-
CASSQVGGGIYTEAFF
TGCGCCAGCAGCCAAGTAGGCGGGGGCATTTACACTGAAGCTTTCTTT
>15|TRBV5-1|few|TRBJ1-5|TRBD1
CASSLGDRENQPQHF
TGCGCCAGCAGCTTGGGGGACAGGGAGAATCAGCCCCAGCATTTT
>14|TRBV4-3|many|TRBJ1-3|-
CASSQGNAGNTIYF
TGCGCCAGCAGCCAAGGCAACGCTGGAAACACCATATATTTT
>11|TRBV30|few|TRBJ1-4|-
CAWSVGQKLFF
TGTGCCTGGAGTGTAGGTCAAAAACTGTTTTTT
>15|TRBV6-5|-|TRBJ2-3|TRBD2
CASKLIAGSTDTQYF
TGTGCCAGCAAATTGATAGCGGGATCCACAGATACGCAGTATTTT
>16|TRBV9|-|TRBJ2-2|-
CASSPWVMGNTGELFF
TGTGCCAGCAGCCCTTGGGTTATGGGAAACACCGGGGAGCTGTTTTTT
>14|TRBV6-5|-|TRBJ2-7|-
CASSYSRNVATGYF
TGTGCCAGCAGTTACTCGAGGAATGTCGCAACGGGGTACTTC
>15|TRBV9|-|TRBJ2-3|-
CASSVDGTSTDTQYF
TGTGCCAGCAGCGTAGACGGAACTAGCACAGATACGCAGTATTTT
>14|TRBV5-1|-|TRBJ2-5|TRBD1
CASSRTGGQETQYF
TGCGCCAGCAGCCGCACAGGGGGCCAAGAGACCCAGTACTTC
>13|TRBV7-2|-|TRBJ1-2|TRBD1
CASSFEGAYGYTF
TGTGCCAGCAGCTTTGAGGGGGCCTATGGCTACACCTTC
>12|TRBV7-9|-|TRBJ2-7|-
CASSRDTYEQYF
TGTGCCAGCAGCCGGGACACCTACGAGCAGTACTTC
>16|TRBV4-1|-|TRBJ1-4|-
CASSGGGQTSEEKLFF
TGCGCCAGCAGCGGGGGGGGGCAGACATCGGAGGAAAAACTGTTTTTT
>14|TRBV10-3|-|TRBJ2-2|-
CAISESKGSGELFF
TGTGCCATCAGTGAGTCTAAGGGTAGCGGGGAGCTGTTTTTT
>16|TRBV9|once|TRBJ2-3|-
CASSAGAGQPTDTQYF
TGTGCCAGCAGCGCCGGGGCGGGGCAGCCCACAGATACGCAGTATTTT
>15|TRBV18|-|TRBJ2-7|TRBD1
CASSPLTGDGIEQYF
TGTGCCAGCTCACCACTGACAGGGGATGGAATCGAGCAGTACTTC
>16|TRBV9|-|TRBJ2-2|-
CASSVATLMNTGELFF
TGTGCCAGCAGCGTAGCTACTTTAATGAACACCGGGGAGCTGTTTTTT
>13|TRBV11-2|-|TRBJ1-2|-
CASSLDWVGGYTF
TGTGCCAGCAGCTTAGATTGGGTGGGCGGCTACACCTTC
>13|TRBV10-3|-|TRBJ1-1|-
CAIRLEMNTEAFF
TGTGCCATTAGGCTGGAGATGAACACTGAAGCTTTCTTT
>13|TRBV28|-|TRBJ2-5|TRBD1
CASSPHRGETQYF
TGTGCCAGCAGCCCTCACAGGGGAGAGACCCAGTACTTC
>12|TRBV15|-|TRBJ1-4|-
CATSSSSVKLFF
TGTGCCACCAGCAGTTCGTCGGTAAAACTGTTTTTT
>15|TRBV9|-|TRBJ1-2|-
CASSVDQGHNYGYTF
TGTGCCAGCAGCGTAGACCAGGGACATAACTATGGCTACACCTTC
>15|TRBV11-2|few|TRBJ2-2|TRBD1
CASSLGARGTGELFF
TGTGCCAGCAGCTTAGGGGCCAGGGGGACCGGGGAGCTGTTTTTT
>13|TRBV7-2|-|TRBJ2-3|-
CASSLNWGDTQYF
TGTGCCAGCAGCTTAAATTGGGGAGATACGCAGTATTTT